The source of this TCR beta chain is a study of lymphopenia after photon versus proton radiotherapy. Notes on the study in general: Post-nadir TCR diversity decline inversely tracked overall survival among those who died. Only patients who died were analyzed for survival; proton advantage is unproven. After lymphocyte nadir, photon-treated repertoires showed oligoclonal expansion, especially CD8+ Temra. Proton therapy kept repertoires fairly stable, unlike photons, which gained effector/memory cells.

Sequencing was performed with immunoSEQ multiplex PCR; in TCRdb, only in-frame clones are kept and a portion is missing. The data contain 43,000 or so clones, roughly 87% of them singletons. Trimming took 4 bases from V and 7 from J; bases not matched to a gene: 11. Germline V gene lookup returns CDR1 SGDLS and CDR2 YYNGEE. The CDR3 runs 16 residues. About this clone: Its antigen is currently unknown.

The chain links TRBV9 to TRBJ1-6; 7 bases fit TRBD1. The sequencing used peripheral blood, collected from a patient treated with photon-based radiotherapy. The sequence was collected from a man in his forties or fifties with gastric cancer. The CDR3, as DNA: TGTGCCAGCAGCACCGGACAGGAACTCCTAAATTCACCCCTCCACTTT. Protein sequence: CASSTGQELLNSPLHF.